Included here is one T cell receptor (beta chain) sequence, with context. The record originates from a study of blood T cell repertoires in COVID-19. Study in general: Collection of acute and convalescent COVID-19 samples took place in the United States, Italy and Spain. PBMCs, B-cell-depleted T cells, or T cells were the source of the cDNA or gDNA that made up the material.

How the authors handled the data: Estimation of nucleated cell counts relied on the amplification of reference gene primers. Method: immunoSEQ multiplex PCR; TCRdb's copy keeps in-frame clones and lacks some. V and J calls and clone size are as listed in that table; D and trimming were resolved from the DNA. The sample consists of around 250,000 clones, approximately 84% of them appearing once. Sequencing was done on a sample of peripheral blood. This receptor was taken from an elderly woman with acute or convalescent COVID-19.

CDR3 DNA sequence: TGTGCCAGCTCTGAGCCGGGACAGGGCTTCTACAATGAGCAGTTCTTC. Translated: CASSEPGQGFYNEQFF. The V and J genes are TRBV19 and TRBJ2-1; TRBD1 aligns across 9 bases. The CDR3 is 16 amino acids. With 9 bases clipped from V and 3 bases from J, the junction kept 12 bases outside the gene matches. Germline lookup yields CDR1 LNHDA and CDR2 SQIVND (reference sequence).